Described below is a single T cell receptor beta chain sequence and its context. Its specificity is unknown. Documented time point: pre-treatment sample, taken before nivolumab and TIL therapy. Pleural nodules or supraclavicular lymph nodes made up most of the excised metastases sampled. The sample belongs to a study of TIL therapy for anti-PD-1-resistant metastatic lung cancer. Study at large: Median tumor PD-L1 proportion score was roughly 5.4%.

General study findings and limits: Many TIL product clones were absent from baseline tumor, suggesting clonal contraction. This highly selected cohort may not generalize to typical lung cancer patients.

The immunoSEQ assay was v3. Generated by immunoSEQ multiplex PCR, the TCRdb table keeps only in-frame clones and is missing some. This sample has approximately 24,000 clones, with roughly 72% found just once. The trim removed 3 bases at V and 5 bases at J, leaving 14 bases unmatched. The CDR3 contains 16 residues. Germline-derived CDR1 and CDR2 are GTSNPN and SVGIG (reference sequence). This chain joins TRBV30 and TRBJ2-3; 7 nucleotides align to TRBD1. This receptor was taken from a person between 25 and 80 years old with non-small cell lung cancer. The starting material was tumor tissue, obtained at baseline. The DNA of the CDR3 is TGTGCCTGGAGGCTTCCGGTTAGGGGGCAAGGAGATACGCAGTATTTT. Its translation is CAWRLPVRGQGDTQYF.